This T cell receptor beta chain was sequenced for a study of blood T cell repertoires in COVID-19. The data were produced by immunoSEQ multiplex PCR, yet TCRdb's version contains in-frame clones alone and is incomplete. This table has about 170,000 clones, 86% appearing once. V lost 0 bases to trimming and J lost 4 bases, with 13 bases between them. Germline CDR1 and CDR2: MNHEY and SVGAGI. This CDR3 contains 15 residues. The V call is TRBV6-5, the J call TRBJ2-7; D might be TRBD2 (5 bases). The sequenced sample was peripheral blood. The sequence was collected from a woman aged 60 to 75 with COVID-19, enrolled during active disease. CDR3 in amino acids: CASSYSMDPGYEQYF. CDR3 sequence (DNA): TGTGCCAGCAGTTACTCGATGGATCCGGGGTACGAGCAGTACTTC.